These 15 T cell receptor beta chains were all obtained from the same sample, sequenced in a study of blood T cell repertoires in COVID-19. Clones were sequenced by immunoSEQ multiplex PCR, and TCRdb holds only the in-frame ones, with some missing. The sample comprises roughly 500,000 clones, 89% of which are singletons, and approximately 0.9% rests with the top ten. Specimen: peripheral blood. The receptors shown here come from a man between 18 and 29 years old with COVID-19, enrolled during active disease.

The chain is built from TRBV5-4 and TRBJ2-2, with 11 bases that match TRBD2. The V segment lost 2 bases and the J segment 3 bases; nucleotides outside the gene matches: 12. Germline CDR1 SGHNT, CDR2 YYREEE (reference sequence). The CDR3 spans 19 residues. The CDR3 region is CASSLYLSGRGVYTGELFF. The CDR3 nucleotides are TGTGCCAGCAGCTTATACCTTAGCGGGAGGGGTGTGTACACCGGGGAGCTGTTTTTT.

Worth noting for this clone: Other DNA sequences in the sample encode the same CDR3. The J gene is TRBJ2-5, the V gene TRBV5-4; 15 positions match TRBD2. The trim removed 3 bases at V and 1 base at J, leaving 1 base unmatched. The germline V gene encodes CDR1 SGHNT and CDR2 YYREEE (reference sequence). This CDR3 spans 16 amino acids. This CDR3 is CASSWTSGGAQETQYF. Here the CDR3 DNA reads TGTGCCAGCAGCTGGACTAGCGGGGGGGCCCAAGAGACCCAGTACTTC.

This chain links TRBV2 with TRBJ2-2; 8 bases are a match to TRBD1. The CDR3 runs 15 residues. V was pared by 9 bases and J by 6 bases, with 12 bases of the junction left unmatched. Germline values: CDR1 SNHLY, CDR2 FYNNEI. CDR3 sequence (DNA): TGTGCCAGAGGGGGGAGACAGGGGTTAGCCGGGGAGCTGTTTTTT. Translated: CARGGRQGLAGELFF.

The chain has TRBV14 and TRBJ2-7, with D perhaps TRBD1 (6 bases). The CDR3 sequence is 18 residues long. Germline-derived CDR1 and CDR2 are SGHDN and FVKESK. With 3 bases removed from V and 0 bases from J, the gap between germline ends came to 21 bases. This CDR3 reads CASSQGPKRRGNSYEQYF. Written as DNA, the CDR3 is TGTGCCAGCAGCCAGGGCCCGAAGCGCAGGGGCAACTCCTACGAGCAGTACTTC.

This chain joins TRBV11-2 and TRBJ1-2; D is undetermined. Per germline, CDR1 SGHAT and CDR2 FQNNGV. Trimming removed 2 bases from V and 7 bases from J, with 11 bases in between. The CDR3 consists of 13 residues. The chain's CDR3 is CASSLRVSSGYTF. The CDR3 DNA sequence: TGTGCCAGCAGCTTACGAGTTAGTAGTGGCTACACCTTC. The full variable domain, in which reference TRBV11-2 and TRBJ1-2 provide the parts outside the CDR3, is EAGVAQSPRYKIIEKRQSVAFWCNPISGHATLYWYQQILGQGPKLLIQFQNNGVVDDSQLPKDRFSAERLKGVDSTLKIQPAKLEDSAVYLCASSLRVSSGYTFGSGTRLTVV.

The chain couples TRBV5-6 to TRBJ2-5; no clear D. The V end was cut by 2 bases, the J end by 4 bases, with 9 bases between. Germline V CDR1 and CDR2: SGHDT, YYEEEE. This CDR3 comprises 13 residues. In DNA form, the CDR3 reads TGTGCCAGCAGCTTTATGAGATCAGAGACCCAGTACTTC. Its protein is CASSFMRSETQYF.

The chain employs TRBV27 and TRBJ1-6; possibly TRBD1 for D (5 bases). The germline V gene has CDR1 MNHEY and CDR2 SMNVEV (reference sequence). V was pared by 10 bases and J by 5 bases, with 12 bases between. CDR3 length equals 13 residues. The CDR3 here is CATTKGHNSPLHF. CDR3 DNA: TGTGCCACCACGAAGGGGCATAATTCACCCCTCCACTTT.

The rearrangement joins TRBV5-1 to TRBJ1-4, with D tentatively TRBD1 (5 bases). Trimming took 3 bases from V and 7 from J, leaving 10 bases between them. Germline CDR1 SGHRS, CDR2 YFSETQ. The CDR3 covers 13 residues. CDR3 sequence: CASSSGGSEKLFF. The CDR3 coding sequence is TGCGCCAGCAGCTCGGGGGGGTCTGAAAAACTGTTTTTT.

This clone was observed a handful of times. The chain combines TRBV4-2 with TRBJ1-5; 7 positions agree with TRBD1. V dropped 3 bases and J dropped 4; count of bases not matched to a gene: 6. This CDR3 spans 15 amino acids. Germline CDR1 LGHNA, CDR2 YNFKEQ. CDR3 amino acids: CASSHTGQQNQPQHF. The CDR3 nucleotides read TGTGCCAGCAGCCATACGGGACAGCAAAATCAGCCCCAGCATTTT.

This sequence joins TRBV9 and TRBJ2-3; D is unresolved. CDR1 and CDR2 from the germline V gene are SGDLS and YYNGEE. Trimming removed 3 bases from V and 0 bases from J, with 5 bases in between. The CDR3 loop spans 13 amino acids. The CDR3 is CASSAYSTDTQYF. CDR3 in DNA: TGTGCCAGCAGCGCCTATAGCACAGATACGCAGTATTTT.

This chain uses TRBV15 with TRBJ1-4; D is uncertain. V dropped 5 bases and J dropped 0 bases, with 10 bases sitting between them. Germline CDR1 LNHNV, CDR2 YYDKDF (reference sequence). There are 15 residues in the CDR3. The CDR3 sequence: CATSVHSATNEKLFF. CDR3 nucleotides: TGTGCCACCAGCGTTCACAGTGCAACTAATGAAAAACTGTTTTTT.

The rearrangement links TRBV7-2 to TRBJ1-6; TRBD1 matches at 7 bases. V lost 0 bases to trimming and J lost 10 bases; unmatched junction nucleotides: 6. This CDR3 contains 15 residues. Germline CDR1 reads SGHTA; CDR2 reads FQGNSA. The CDR3 loop is CASSLARRGQSPLHF. In DNA, the CDR3 is TGTGCCAGCAGCTTAGCGCGTAGGGGGCAGTCACCCCTCCACTTT.

V gene TRBV21-1 combines with J gene TRBJ2-7; the table's TRBD1 call for D was not verified on the DNA. TRBV21-1 is annotated as a pseudogene. This CDR3 comprises 13 residues. In DNA form, the CDR3 reads TGTGCCAGGCCGGGACAGGGCTCCTACGAGCAGTACTTC. Residues: CARPGQGSYEQYF.

The chain recombines TRBV24-1 with TRBJ2-1; TRBD2 aligns across 12 bases. Germline V gene data show CDR1 as KGHDR and CDR2 as SFDVKD. The CDR3 covers 16 residues. After removal of 2 bases from V and 8 bases from J, the junction contained 6 bases not matched to a gene. The chain's CDR3 is CATSDSSGRALDEQFF. The DNA of the CDR3 is TGTGCCACCAGTGATTCTAGCGGGAGGGCCTTGGATGAGCAGTTCTTC.

Only a few counts were recorded for this clone. The rearrangement joins TRBV6-1 to TRBJ2-7; 7 positions match TRBD2. V trimming: 1 base; J trimming: 7 bases; junction bases outside the gene matches: 4. The CDR3 is made up of 13 amino acids. The germline V gene has CDR1 MNHNS and CDR2 SASEGT. In DNA, the CDR3 is TGTGCCAGCAGTGAAGTCCCGGGAGGAGAGCAGTACTTC. Translating gives CASSEVPGGEQYF.